This T cell receptor (beta chain) was sequenced for a study of low-dose radiotherapy and immunotherapy resistance in tumors. Study at large: Intravenous cyclophosphamide 200 mg/m2 was given every two weeks, one day before radiation and immunotherapy.

The length of the CDR3 is 17 residues. V dropped 0 bases and J dropped 2 bases, with 11 bases sitting between them. CDR1 and CDR2 from the germline V gene are LGHDT and YNNKEL (reference sequence). Time point indicated: before trial treatment. This clonotype appeared many times. TRAV- and TRBV-specific primers primed first-strand cDNA, covering alpha and beta chains. The TCRs were subjected to amplification over about 20 PCR cycles employing a constant-region primer in conjunction with a V-primer adapter. With in vitro transcription, the isolated mRNA was amplified. In TCRdb, the reads were re-called with MiXCR into one record per CDR3 protein. The table lists 70,000 to 90,000 distinct CDR3 sequences, over 15% of them singletons.

This chain connects TRBV3-1 to TRBJ1-6; weak D call: TRBD1 (6 bases). The input for sequencing was PBMCs, taken before treatment. The TCR comes from a male donor with prostate cancer. CDR3 coding DNA: TGTGCCAGCAGCCAAGATAAGGACAGCCCCTATAATTCACCCCTCCACTTT. Translated, it gives CASSQDKDSPYNSPLHF.